These 11 T cell receptor beta chains came from one sample sequenced in a study of blood T cell repertoires in COVID-19 (dated by TCRdb to 2018 to 2020). Library generation was performed with the immunoSEQ multiplex PCR assay. Entries here come from immuneACCESS through TCRdb and include only in-frame sequences with V and J called. Some clones fail to appear in such tables; in the studies checked, an unresolved V gene covers under half of the shortfall, and the cause of the remainder is unknown. The sample table records more than 250,000 clones; around 90% of these occur just once. Around 6% of the sample is in the top ten clones. Sequencing used peripheral blood. The source is a man aged 18 to 30 who had recovered from COVID-19.

The chain carries TRBV5-4 and TRBJ1-1; D is uncertain. CDR1 and CDR2 from the germline V gene are SGHNT and YYREEE (reference sequence). The CDR3 spans 15 residues. Deletions cut 4 bases from V and 2 bases from J, with 15 bases between. This CDR3 reads CASSRTNRYNTEAFF. CDR3 DNA sequence: TGTGCCAGCAGCCGTACGAACAGATATAACACTGAAGCTTTCTTT.

The chain employs TRBV15 and TRBJ1-2, with a weak D call TRBD1 (6 bases). The germline V gene has CDR1 LNHNV and CDR2 YYDKDF (reference sequence). This CDR3 contains 14 residues. Between the trimmed V and J ends, which lost 4 bases and 4 bases, there was a span of 13 bases. In DNA, the CDR3 is TGTGCCACCAGCAATGACAGGACCGCCTATGGCTACACCTTC. This codes for CATSNDRTAYGYTF. Full variable domain (remainder filled in from reference TRBV15 and TRBJ1-2): DAMVIQNPRYQVTQFGKPVTLSCSQTLNHNVMYWYQQKSSQAPKLLFHYYDKDFNNEADTPDNFQSRRPNTSFCFLDIRSPGLGDTAMYLCATSNDRTAYGYTFGSGTRLTVV.

The chain joins TRBV28 to TRBJ2-7; 8 bases fit TRBD1. The CDR3 runs 15 residues. Losses at the gene ends were 2 bases for V and 7 bases for J; bases not matched to a gene: 10. Germline CDR1 reads MDHEN; CDR2 reads SYDVKM. Written as DNA, the CDR3 is TGTGCCAGCAGTTTAAGCTGGCAGGGGGCTCGAGAGCAGTACTTC. It codes for CASSLSWQGAREQYF.

V usage is TRBV25-1 and J usage is TRBJ1-2; 7 bases align to TRBD1. The germline gives CDR1 MGHDK, CDR2 SYGVNS. After removal of 2 bases from V and 4 bases from J, the junction contained 1 base not matched to a gene. The length of the CDR3 is 13 residues. This CDR3 is CASSEGDSYGYTF. CDR3 nucleotides: TGTGCCAGCAGTGAAGGGGACAGCTATGGCTACACCTTC.

This chain joins TRBV10-2 and TRBJ2-3, with TRBD2 matching 11 bases. This CDR3 has 14 amino acids. CDR1 and CDR2 (germline): WSHSY, SAAADI. The ends lost 6 bases at V and 3 bases at J; junction bases unmatched: 2. CDR3 sequence: CASSIAGGTDTQYF. The CDR3 region has the DNA TGCGCCAGCAGCATAGCGGGAGGGACAGATACGCAGTATTTT.

The V call is TRBV3-1 (or the pseudogene TRBV3-2), the J call TRBJ2-2, with 7 bases fitting TRBD1. V gave up 3 bases and J gave up 7 bases; unmatched junction bases: 5. The germline CDR1 and CDR2 sequences are LGHDT and YNNKEL (reference sequence). This CDR3 contains 14 residues. This CDR3 is CASSHRQGYGELFF. CDR3 DNA: TGTGCCAGCAGCCATCGACAGGGTTACGGGGAGCTGTTTTTT.

CDR3 protein: CASRTDGLNYGYTF. The CDR3 DNA reads as TGTGCCAGCAGAACGGACGGACTTAACTATGGCTACACCTTC. This sequence joins TRBV2 and TRBJ1-2; no clear D. V lost 6 bases and J lost 1, with 12 bases in between. The germline V gene encodes CDR1 SNHLY and CDR2 FYNNEI. The CDR3 loop spans 14 amino acids.

This chain links TRBV10-3 with TRBJ1-5; D gene unclear. This CDR3 is built from 17 residues. Germline assignment: CDR1 ENHRY and CDR2 SYGVKD. V shed 2 bases and J shed 5 bases, with 19 bases lying between them. The CDR3 bases are TGTGCCATCAGTGAGAGCGGACGGACGACTCAGGATCAGCCCCAGCATTTT. Translation: CAISESGRTTQDQPQHF.

V usage is TRBV3-1 (or the pseudogene TRBV3-2) and J usage is TRBJ1-3; D is unclear. Per the germline V gene, CDR1 is LGHDT and CDR2 is YNNKEL (reference sequence). This CDR3 spans 16 amino acids. Trimming removed 3 bases at V and 2 bases at J, with 14 bases between. As DNA, the CDR3 is TGTGCCAGCAGCCACCCCCGGGGAGTGACTGGAAACACCATATATTTT. It encodes CASSHPRGVTGNTIYF.

The chain employs TRBV11-2 and TRBJ2-7; 10 bases map to TRBD2. Germline V lookup: CDR1 SGHAT, CDR2 FQNNGV. The V and J ends lost 5 bases and 5 bases, in that order; junction bases with no gene match: 12. This CDR3 contains 16 residues. CDR3 DNA sequence: TGTGCCAGCAGCCCCTGGTCTAGCGGGGGAGGCAACGAGCAGTACTTC. It translates to CASSPWSSGGGNEQYF.

CDR3: CASSATWNTEAFF. The CDR3 DNA reads as TGTGCCAGCAGCGCAACTTGGAACACTGAAGCTTTCTTT. This rearrangement joins TRBV4-2 to TRBJ1-1; D is uncertain. This CDR3 has 13 residues. Trimming removed 5 bases from V and 1 base from J, with 8 bases in between. CDR1 LGHNA and CDR2 YNFKEQ come from the germline V gene.